Included here is one TCR beta chain sequence, with context. The data were taken from a study of blood T cell repertoires in COVID-19. In the study overall: PBMCs, B-cell-depleted T cells, or T cells were the source of the cDNA or gDNA that made up the material.

In the original workflow: The assay estimated nucleated cells by amplifying reference gene primers. Sequenced by immunoSEQ multiplex PCR; TCRdb stores in-frame clones only, minus some. V, J and clone size reflect that table, while D and trimming were determined from the DNA. The data hold about 200,000 clones, with 85% to 90% observed a single time. Trimming pared 4 bases from V and 9 bases from J, leaving 13 bases between. The germline gives CDR1 LNHDA, CDR2 SQIVND (reference sequence). The CDR3 contains 13 residues. V usage is TRBV19 and J usage is TRBJ1-5; a weak D match, TRBD1 (5 bases). This clonotype was sampled from a man older than 75 with acute or convalescent COVID-19. Sequencing was done on a sample of peripheral blood. DNA for the CDR3: TGTGCCAGTAGTAGTCGGGGGGAACTGCCCCAGCATTTT. Residues: CASSSRGELPQHF.